A single sample is the source of the 19 T cell receptor beta chains below, sequenced in a study of a mutant IDH1 vaccine in newly diagnosed glioma. Regarding time point: week 23, last vaccination. Alongside topical imiquimod, each dose of vaccine comprised 300 ug of mutant IDH1 20-mer peptide. No cognate antigen is known for these TCRs. The method was immunoSEQ multiplex PCR; TCRdb's version includes in-frame clones alone and lacks a portion of them. The top ten clones hold around 2% of a sample with about 81,000 clones, approximately 85% of them seen once. The sample in question was PBMCs, obtained from a glioma patient whose treatment included an IDH1 peptide vaccine. These receptors all come from a man aged 25-45 years with glioma. Some clones in this sample may be carry-over from other donors' samples.

This clone was counted a single time. This chain uses TRBV5-1 with TRBJ2-5, with TRBD2 identical over 7 bases. The trim removed 2 bases at V and 3 bases at J, leaving 10 bases unmatched. Germline V lookup: CDR1 SGHRS, CDR2 YFSETQ. The CDR3 is made up of 16 amino acids. The CDR3 DNA reads as TGCGCCAGCAGCTTAAACCGACTAGCTCGAGAAGAGACCCAGTACTTC. Translated: CASSLNRLAREETQYF. The full variable domain, in which reference TRBV5-1 and TRBJ2-5 provide the parts outside the CDR3, is KAGVTQTPRYLIKTRGQQVTLSCSPISGHRSVSWYQQTPGQGLQFLFEYFSETQRNKGNFPGRFSGRQFSNSRSEMNVSTLELGDSALYLCASSLNRLAREETQYFGPGTRLLVL.

The rearrangement joins TRBV10-1 to TRBJ2-1; 8 bases fit TRBD2. This CDR3 has 16 residues. Per the germline V gene, CDR1 is WNHNN and CDR2 is SYGVQD (reference sequence). The V segment lost 10 bases and the J segment 2 bases; nucleotides outside the gene matches: 13. The CDR3 DNA reads as TGCGCCACTCCAGATCGGGGGGGCTTGGCCTACAATGAGCAGTTCTTC. Its translation: CATPDRGGLAYNEQFF.

In DNA, the CDR3 is TGTGCCAGCAGCTTAAGCCCCGGAGCCGGGGAGCTGTTTTTT. It codes for CASSLSPGAGELFF. This chain links TRBV11-2 with TRBJ2-2; D ambiguous. The germline V gene has CDR1 SGHAT and CDR2 FQNNGV. This CDR3 contains 14 residues. Between the trimmed V and J ends, which lost 2 bases and 6 bases, there was a span of 10 bases.

The V gene is TRBV7-9, the J gene TRBJ2-1; 15 bases fit TRBD2. Germline V lookup: CDR1 SEHNR, CDR2 FQNEAQ (reference sequence). J gave up 9 bases and V 5 bases, and 8 bases lay outside the gene matches. The CDR3 covers 16 residues. CDR3 sequence (DNA): TGTGCCAGCAGCCCCCCCGGACTAGCGGGGGGGGGTGAGCAGTTCTTC. Its protein is CASSPPGLAGGGEQFF.

The gene calls are TRBV11-2 and TRBJ1-6; D remains ambiguous. The CDR3 spans 16 residues. V was trimmed by 6 bases and J by 0 bases, leaving 12 bases between them. Per the germline V gene, CDR1 is SGHAT and CDR2 is FQNNGV. CDR3: CASSSIWSSYNSPLHF. CDR3 coding DNA: TGTGCCAGCAGTTCAATCTGGAGCTCCTATAATTCACCCCTCCACTTT.

The CDR3 region is CASSLGQPGGRDTQYF. The CDR3 DNA sequence: TGCGCCAGCAGCCTAGGACAGCCGGGAGGTCGTGATACGCAGTATTTT. The chain employs TRBV4-3 and TRBJ2-3; the D gene is possibly TRBD2 (7 bases). Germline V gene lookup returns CDR1 LGHNA and CDR2 YSLEER. The CDR3 extends over 16 amino acids. V was cut by 4 bases and J by 6 bases, with 20 bases left in between.

V is TRBV2 and J is TRBJ1-1; D unresolved. CDR3 size: 14 residues. The germline V and J ends were trimmed by 7 bases and 0 bases, with 12 bases remaining between them. In germline, CDR1 is SNHLY, CDR2 FYNNEI. This CDR3 reads CASIWEFLNTEAFF. CDR3 bases: TGTGCCAGCATATGGGAGTTTTTGAACACTGAAGCTTTCTTT.

This chain links TRBV2 with TRBJ2-5; 8 nucleotides agree with TRBD2. The V gene's germline CDR1 is SNHLY and CDR2 FYNNEI. This CDR3 spans 15 amino acids. V dropped 4 bases and J dropped 1; count of bases not matched to a gene: 5. The CDR3 nucleotides are TGTGCCAGCAGTGGAGTAGCGGGACGCCAAGAGACCCAGTACTTC. Its protein is CASSGVAGRQETQYF.

This chain uses TRBV28 with TRBJ2-7; D is unresolved. Germline-derived CDR1 and CDR2 are MDHEN and SYDVKM. Trimming took 4 bases from V and 5 from J, leaving 9 bases between them. There are 12 residues in the CDR3. The DNA for the CDR3 is TGTGCCAGCAGTTCCCCTGGCGACGAGCAGTACTTC. Its translation is CASSSPGDEQYF.

The V and J genes are TRBV7-2 and TRBJ2-5; 7 bases match TRBD2. Trimming cost V 11 bases and J 1 base; bases outside gene matches: 13. The V gene's germline CDR1 is SGHTA and CDR2 FQGNSA. The CDR3 runs 15 residues. In DNA, the CDR3 is TGTGCCTCCAGGAAGGCTAGCGGATCCCAAGAGACCCAGTACTTC. This encodes CASRKASGSQETQYF.

This clone is a singleton in its sample. The chain carries TRBV7-8 and TRBJ1-4; 7 bases align to TRBD1. The trim removed 8 bases at V and 9 bases at J, leaving 12 bases unmatched. The CDR3 length is 14 residues. Per the germline V gene, CDR1 is SGHVS and CDR2 is FQNEAQ. The CDR3 protein is CASSREGRGKKLFF. CDR3 in DNA: TGTGCCAGCTCACGAGAGGGCAGGGGGAAAAAACTGTTTTTT.

This chain joins TRBV7-2 and TRBJ2-1; 7 nucleotides line up with TRBD2. The germline V gene encodes CDR1 SGHTA and CDR2 FQGNSA. CDR3 length: 13 amino acids. J gave up 9 bases and V 4 bases, and 6 bases lay outside the gene matches. CDR3 coding DNA: TGTGCCAGCAGCTGGGAGGGGCTCGGTGAGCAGTTCTTC. Protein sequence: CASSWEGLGEQFF.

This sequence joins TRBV5-6 and TRBJ2-7, with D perhaps matching TRBD2 (6 bases). CDR3 length equals 15 residues. V was shortened by 5 bases and J by 1 base, with 16 bases between the two germline ends. Germline V gene lookup returns CDR1 SGHDT and CDR2 YYEEEE. The CDR3 nucleotides read TGTGCCAGCAGTTCGAGACTAGTTGGGTCCTACGAGCAGTACTTC. Translation gives CASSSRLVGSYEQYF.

This chain uses TRBV5-1 with TRBJ2-6; D gene ambiguous. Germline loops: CDR1 SGHRS, CDR2 YFSETQ. V was clipped by 0 bases and J by 2 bases, with 6 bases between them. This CDR3 is built from 15 residues. CDR3 protein: CASSLALAGANVLTF. In nucleotides, the CDR3 is TGCGCCAGCAGCTTGGCGTTAGCTGGGGCCAACGTCCTGACTTTC.

This chain links TRBV14 with TRBJ2-3, with a tentative D call TRBD2 (5 bases). The CDR3 covers 12 residues. Per germline, CDR1 SGHDN and CDR2 FVKESK. V lost 4 bases, J lost 6 bases, and 8 bases lay in between. CDR3 amino acids: CASSPGMDTQYF. The CDR3 DNA reads as TGTGCCAGCAGCCCCGGGATGGATACGCAGTATTTT.

The gene calls are TRBV5-6 and TRBJ2-3, with TRBD1 as a possible D gene (6 bases). CDR1 SGHDT and CDR2 YYEEEE come from the germline V gene. The CDR3 totals 16 residues. Trimming cost V 2 bases and J 4 bases, with 17 bases left between them. The CDR3: CASSFLVDSGADTQYF. The CDR3 DNA reads TGTGCCAGCAGCTTTCTTGTGGACAGCGGCGCAGATACGCAGTATTTT.

This chain connects TRBV7-2 to TRBJ1-6, with 9 bases lining up with TRBD1. This CDR3 comprises 16 residues. V lost 6 bases to trimming and J lost 4 bases; unmatched junction nucleotides: 7. In germline, CDR1 is SGHTA, CDR2 FQGNSA. In nucleotides, the CDR3 is TGTGCCAGCAGACCGACAGGGGGTGGATATAATTCACCCCTCCACTTT. The encoded protein is CASRPTGGGYNSPLHF.

This sequence joins TRBV11-2 and TRBJ2-1; either TRBD1 or TRBD2 may supply D (6 bases each). V was clipped by 1 base and J by 9 bases, with 10 bases between them. Germline assignment: CDR1 SGHAT and CDR2 FQNNGV. The CDR3 totals 13 residues. The CDR3 spells CASSLGGASEQFF. The DNA for the CDR3 is TGTGCCAGCAGCTTAGGGGGGGCTTCTGAGCAGTTCTTC.

The chain uses TRBV5-6 and TRBJ2-3, with a possible D match to TRBD1 (5 bases). With 2 bases removed from V and 3 bases from J, the gap between germline ends came to 10 bases. The CDR3 runs 14 residues. CDR1 and CDR2 from the germline V gene are SGHDT and YYEEEE. The CDR3 coding sequence is TGTGCCAGCAGCTTAGGAAGGGGAACAGATACGCAGTATTTT. This translates into CASSLGRGTDTQYF.